This passage covers 17 T cell receptor beta chains from one sample sequenced in a study of shared clonotypes between healthy human individuals. Clones were sequenced by immunoSEQ multiplex PCR, and TCRdb holds only the in-frame ones, with some missing. The sample yields 2 million to 3 million clones, 93% seen once. Input material: naive CD4+ T cells from PBMCs. Documented subset: CD45RA+ positively selected. These receptors originate from a man between 18 and 35 years old in good health. Some clones in this sample may be carry-over from other donors' samples.

Remarks on this clone: This sample includes further DNA sequences coding for the same CDR3. J is TRBJ2-7 and V is TRBV6-5, with TRBD1 matching 7 bases. The CDR3 is 14 amino acids. V dropped 6 bases and J dropped 0; count of bases not matched to a gene: 5. Germline V gene data show CDR1 as MNHEY and CDR2 as SVGAGI. The CDR3 here is CASSRDSSSYEQYF. The CDR3 coding sequence is TGTGCCAGCAGCCGGGACAGCAGCTCCTACGAGCAGTACTTC.

The chain couples TRBV6-6 to TRBJ1-2; no clear D gene. Trimming stripped 0 bases from V and 0 bases from J, with 11 bases between. The CDR3 totals 16 residues. CDR1 MNHNY and CDR2 SVGAGI come from the germline V gene (reference sequence). The CDR3, as DNA: TGTGCCAGCAGTTACTCTAGGGCAGCTACTAACTATGGCTACACCTTC. Translated, it gives CASSYSRAATNYGYTF.

This chain connects TRBV5-4 to TRBJ1-6; 7 nucleotides match TRBD1. This CDR3 contains 17 residues. Germline lookup yields CDR1 SGHNT and CDR2 YYREEE (reference sequence). V shed 8 bases, J shed 10 bases, and the junction held 21 bases outside the gene matches. CDR3 protein: CASHRGLPGGLNSPLHF. CDR3 DNA sequence: TGTGCCAGTCATAGGGGCCTACCAGGGGGATTAAACTCACCCCTCCACTTT. The full variable domain, completed using reference TRBV5-4 and TRBJ1-6, is ETGVTQSPTHLIKTRGQQVTLRCSSQSGHNTVSWYQQALGQGPQFIFQYYREEENGRGNFPPRFSGLQFPNYSSELNVNALELDDSALYLCASHRGLPGGLNSPLHFGNGTRLTVT.

On this clone itself: The identical CDR3 is also encoded by other nucleotide sequences in the sample. CDR3 region: CASSADRGGTEAFF. Written as DNA, the CDR3 is TGTGCCAGCAGCGCGGACAGGGGAGGGACTGAAGCTTTCTTT. The chain couples TRBV27 to TRBJ1-1, with TRBD1 matching over 9 bases. V was pared by 6 bases and J by 5 bases, with 7 bases of the junction left unmatched. The germline CDR1 and CDR2 sequences are MNHEY and SMNVEV (reference sequence). This CDR3 is built from 14 residues.

The chain joins TRBV30 to TRBJ2-7, with no clear D. Germline V CDR1 and CDR2: GTSNPN, SVGIG (reference sequence). The length of the CDR3 is 12 residues. V lost 5 bases, J lost 0 bases, and 8 bases lay in between. DNA for the CDR3: TGTGCCTGGGCGTTAAGCTCCTACGAGCAGTACTTC. Its translation is CAWALSSYEQYF.

This chain joins TRBV6-6 and TRBJ2-7; D is perhaps TRBD1 or TRBD2 (5 bases each). Germline CDR1 and CDR2: MNHNY and SVGAGI (reference sequence). This CDR3 has 14 residues. Trimming took off 6 bases at V and 7 bases at J, with 19 bases between the two ends. The CDR3 loop is CASSSPDGTREQYF. The CDR3 DNA reads as TGTGCCAGCAGCTCACCCGATGGGACGAGGGAGCAGTACTTC.

The chain joins TRBV5-1 to TRBJ2-3; 9 bases are shared with TRBD2. The CDR3 covers 15 residues. Germline V CDR1 and CDR2: SGHRS, YFSETQ. The V and J ends lost 5 bases and 5 bases, in that order; junction bases with no gene match: 9. As DNA, the CDR3 is TGCGCCAGCAGTAATAGCGGGAGTTCAGAAGATACGCAGTATTTT. It specifies CASSNSGSSEDTQYF.

The V and J genes are TRBV2 and TRBJ1-5; D possibly corresponds to TRBD1 (5 bases). CDR3 length: 13 residues. The germline V gene has CDR1 SNHLY and CDR2 FYNNEI. V dropped 3 bases and J dropped 7 bases, with 10 bases sitting between them. CDR3 in DNA: TGTGCCAGCAGTGATGAAGGGGAACAGCCCCAGCATTTT. Its translation is CASSDEGEQPQHF.

The chain uses TRBV11-2 and TRBJ2-7; 8 nucleotides align to TRBD2. V dropped 3 bases and J dropped 6; count of bases not matched to a gene: 4. The germline CDR1 and CDR2 sequences are SGHAT and FQNNGV. The CDR3 spans 13 residues. This CDR3 reads CASSFGLAVEQYF. CDR3 sequence (DNA): TGTGCCAGCAGCTTTGGACTAGCAGTCGAGCAGTACTTC.

The rearrangement uses TRBV7-9 and TRBJ1-6, with TRBD1 as a possible D gene (5 bases). The CDR3 extends over 15 amino acids. The germline V gene encodes CDR1 SEHNR and CDR2 FQNEAQ (reference sequence). Deletions cut 2 bases from V and 7 bases from J, with 12 bases between. The CDR3 loop is CASSLRGGRNSPLHF. Here the CDR3 DNA reads TGTGCCAGCAGCTTACGGGGGGGTAGGAATTCACCCCTCCACTTT.

V gene TRBV19 combines with J gene TRBJ1-1; D ambiguous. This CDR3 spans 14 amino acids. Germline CDR1 reads LNHDA; CDR2 reads SQIVND (reference sequence). With 8 bases removed from V and 2 bases from J, the gap between germline ends came to 15 bases. CDR3 protein: CASLWTAGNTEAFF. For the CDR3, the DNA is TGTGCCAGTCTTTGGACGGCGGGAAACACTGAAGCTTTCTTT.

This rearrangement joins TRBV6-1 to TRBJ1-2, with TRBD1 as a possible D gene (6 bases). Deletions cut 0 bases from V and 10 bases from J, with 15 bases between. Germline lookup yields CDR1 MNHNS and CDR2 SASEGT. CDR3 length: 14 residues. The CDR3 loop is CASSEALGDIPYTF. The CDR3 bases are TGTGCCAGCAGTGAAGCGCTTGGGGACATACCCTACACCTTC.

This clone was detected once. This chain uses TRBV5-1 with TRBJ2-7; the match to TRBD1 covers 11 bases. The junction had 4 bases not matched to a gene; V was cut back by 4 bases and J by 4 bases. The CDR3 runs to 14 residues. Germline assignment: CDR1 SGHRS and CDR2 YFSETQ. CDR3 amino acids: CASSVDRGPYEQYF. In DNA, the CDR3 is TGCGCCAGCAGCGTGGACAGGGGGCCTTACGAGCAGTACTTC.

This clone was seen a single time. The rearrangement uses TRBV7-6 and TRBJ2-1; possible D gene TRBD1, 6 bases. The CDR3 covers 16 residues. Germline V gene lookup returns CDR1 SGHVS and CDR2 FNYEAQ. The V gene lost 4 bases and the J gene lost 2 bases, with 15 bases spanning the gap. CDR3 residues: CASSSRIRQAYNEQFF. The CDR3 nucleotides read TGTGCCAGCAGCTCCCGGATCCGACAGGCCTACAATGAGCAGTTCTTC.

V gene TRBV19 combines with J gene TRBJ2-3; D possibly corresponds to TRBD1 (5 bases). V lost 3 bases, J lost 11 bases, and 12 bases lay in between. This CDR3 is built from 12 residues. CDR1 is LNHDA, CDR2 SQIVND, per germline (reference sequence). The CDR3 DNA reads TGTGCCAGTAGTATTTTTTGGGGCGAGCAGTATTTT. It yields the protein CASSIFWGEQYF.

The gene calls are TRBV6-6 and TRBJ2-1, with 9 bases that match TRBD1. From germline, CDR1 is MNHNY and CDR2 SVGAGI (reference sequence). With V trimmed by 6 bases and J by 7 bases, 13 bases remained unmatched. The CDR3 is 16 residues long. The chain's CDR3 is CASSPTRGQGNNEQFF. Here the CDR3 DNA reads TGTGCCAGCAGCCCCACAAGGGGACAGGGAAATAATGAGCAGTTCTTC.

The V call is TRBV21-1, the J call TRBJ2-5; whether TRBD1, the table's D call, matches the DNA was not checked. TRBV21-1 is a documented pseudogene. This CDR3 is 14 amino acids long. CDR3 coding DNA: TGTGCCAGCAGCTCTTGGGACAGGGCCGAGACCCAGTACTTC. Its protein is CASSSWDRAETQYF.